Presented here are 24 T cell receptor beta chains from one specimen sequenced in a study of cytomegalovirus exposure and HLA in healthy donors. 60 Vbeta and 13 Jbeta primers were used in PCR. Produced via immunoSEQ multiplex PCR; TCRdb's table is partial and in-frame only. Seen here are 55,000 to 80,000 clones, over 70% observed once, and the top ten hold about 7.8%. Sequenced material: PBMCs. The receptors come from a man aged 55 to 70 in good health and CMV-seropositive.

The chain joins TRBV6-6 to TRBJ2-1; D possibly corresponds to TRBD2 (6 bases). CDR1 is MNHNY, CDR2 SVGAGI, per germline (reference sequence). This CDR3 spans 12 amino acids. Trimming removed 6 bases from V and 4 bases from J, with 7 bases in between. In DNA, the CDR3 is TGTGCCAGCAGCGCGGGGTACAATGAGCAGTTCTTC. Translated, it gives CASSAGYNEQFF.

This rearrangement joins TRBV6-1 to TRBJ2-7; tentative D call: TRBD1 (5 bases). CDR3 length: 14 amino acids. V gave up 0 bases and J gave up 3 bases, with 9 bases separating them. Germline CDR1 reads MNHNS; CDR2 reads SASEGT. This chain's CDR3 is CASSEAETVYEQYF. The CDR3 coding sequence is TGTGCCAGCAGTGAAGCGGAGACAGTCTACGAGCAGTACTTC.

The rearrangement joins TRBV7-8 to TRBJ1-5; a possible D gene is TRBD1 (6 bases). The CDR3 runs 14 residues. CDR1 and CDR2 from the germline V gene are SGHVS and FQNEAQ. V lost 5 bases to trimming and J lost 7 bases, with 15 bases between them. The CDR3 region is CASSVQGPGQPQHF. In nucleotides, the CDR3 is TGTGCCAGCAGCGTACAGGGTCCTGGACAGCCCCAGCATTTT. Full variable domain (missing parts from reference TRBV7-8 and TRBJ1-5): GAGVSQSPRYKVAKRGQDVALRCDPISGHVSLFWYQQALGQGPEFLTYFQNEAQLDKSGLPSDRFFAERPEGSVSTLKIQRTQQEDSAVYLCASSVQGPGQPQHFGDGTRLSIL.

V is TRBV5-6 and J is TRBJ1-4; unclear D gene. The germline V gene encodes CDR1 SGHDT and CDR2 YYEEEE. Between the trimmed V and J ends, which lost 1 base and 6 bases, there was a span of 19 bases. This CDR3 is built from 17 residues. CDR3 in amino acids: CASSLRGLLPTDEKLFF. DNA of the CDR3: TGTGCCAGCAGCTTGCGAGGCTTACTCCCGACTGATGAAAAACTGTTTTTT.

The chain joins TRBV7-6 to TRBJ2-5; the D is unclear. V shed 1 base and J shed 4 bases, with 7 bases lying between them. CDR3 size: 13 residues. Germline values: CDR1 SGHVS, CDR2 FNYEAQ. CDR3 protein: CASSLGPVETQYF. The CDR3, as DNA: TGTGCCAGCAGCTTAGGGCCAGTAGAGACCCAGTACTTC.

In the case of this clone: The junction and the germline gene differ at one end; a read error may be behind it. The chain combines TRBV7-7 with TRBJ1-5; D not certain. CDR1 SSHAT and CDR2 FNYEAQ come from the germline V gene (reference sequence). The CDR3 spans 13 residues. CDR3 residues: CASSLNRDQPQHF. The CDR3 DNA reads as TGTGCTAGCAGCTTAAACCGCGATCAGCCCCAGCATTTT.

This chain uses TRBV29-1 with TRBJ1-3; 7 bases agree with TRBD1. J gave up 0 bases and V 5 bases, and 1 base lay outside the gene matches. CDR1 is SQVTM and CDR2 is ANQGSEA in the germline V gene. The CDR3 runs 13 residues. CDR3 sequence (DNA): TGCAGCGTTTGGACAGGCTCTGGAAACACCATATATTTT. Its translation: CSVWTGSGNTIYF.

The J gene is TRBJ1-1, the V gene TRBV12-5; TRBD1 might be the D (5 bases). The CDR3 covers 15 residues. V lost 2 bases and J 1 base, leaving 11 bases between the germline ends. The V gene's germline CDR1 is LGHNT and CDR2 FRNRAP. CDR3 loop: CASGLWRGENTEAFF. The CDR3 coding sequence is TGTGCTAGTGGTTTGTGGAGGGGAGAGAACACTGAAGCTTTCTTT.

This sequence joins TRBV7-6 and TRBJ2-5; 8 nucleotides match TRBD2. The CDR3 length is 15 residues. Germline CDR1 and CDR2: SGHVS and FNYEAQ. With 5 bases clipped from V and 2 bases from J, the junction kept 7 bases outside the gene matches. CDR3 nucleotides: TGTGCCAGCAGCGTTGGGGTAGCGGGGCAAGAGACCCAGTACTTC. It is translated as CASSVGVAGQETQYF.

This chain connects TRBV25-1 to TRBJ2-1; D is undetermined. The CDR3 totals 11 residues. Trimming shortened V by 3 bases and J by 8 bases, and 5 bases separated the two germline ends. Germline values: CDR1 MGHDK, CDR2 SYGVNS. The CDR3 bases are TGTGCCAGCAGTGAGAGGTATGAGCAGTTCTTC. This gives the protein CASSERYEQFF.

This clone has only a few counts. J is TRBJ2-1 and V is TRBV4-1; 7 bases align to TRBD2. The J segment lost 10 bases and the V segment lost 1 base, leaving 13 bases of the junction unmatched. The CDR3 runs 16 residues. Germline V CDR1 and CDR2: MGHRA, YSYEKL. This CDR3 is CASSQASGERGREQFF. Written as DNA, the CDR3 is TGCGCCAGCAGCCAAGCTAGCGGAGAGAGGGGTCGGGAGCAGTTCTTC.

The chain has TRBV19 and TRBJ1-5; 10 nucleotides match TRBD1. V was pared by 4 bases and J by 0 bases, with 9 bases of the junction left unmatched. This CDR3 spans 18 amino acids. Germline-derived CDR1 and CDR2 are LNHDA and SQIVND (reference sequence). The CDR3 DNA follows: TGTGCCAGTAGTAGACGGGACAGGGGTTTCAATAGCAATCAGCCCCAGCATTTT. Residues: CASSRRDRGFNSNQPQHF.

This clone was seen a single time. The chain employs TRBV7-9 and TRBJ2-3; 13 nucleotides agree with TRBD2. This CDR3 is built from 15 residues. CDR1 and CDR2 from the germline V gene are SEHNR and FQNEAQ (reference sequence). J lost 4 bases, V lost 5 bases, and 3 bases had no gene match. CDR3 loop: CASSPGLAGADTQYF. The CDR3 nucleotides read TGTGCCAGCAGCCCCGGACTAGCGGGAGCAGATACGCAGTATTTT.

This chain joins TRBV5-1 and TRBJ1-3; D call uncertain. The CDR3 consists of 14 residues. Germline V lookup: CDR1 SGHRS, CDR2 YFSETQ. V gave up 4 bases and J gave up 7 bases, with 15 bases separating them. CDR3 DNA sequence: TGCGCCAGCAGCCCTAGTCGGGGAGACAACACCATATATTTT. Translation: CASSPSRGDNTIYF.

J is TRBJ2-7 and V is TRBV11-3, with D possibly matching TRBD2 (5 bases). This CDR3 comprises 15 residues. CDR1 and CDR2 (germline): SGHNT, YENEEA. V lost 3 bases to trimming and J lost 5 bases, with 17 bases between them. CDR3 nucleotides: TGTGCCAGCAGCTTGTTGGGAAGATCGGGAAACGAGCAGTACTTC. Encoded protein: CASSLLGRSGNEQYF.

This clone was counted a single time. The J gene is TRBJ2-1, the V gene TRBV5-1, with D possibly TRBD1 on 5 matching bases. CDR3 length: 12 amino acids. CDR1 SGHRS and CDR2 YFSETQ come from the germline V gene. V was shortened by 3 bases and J by 8 bases, with 9 bases between the two germline ends. This chain's CDR3 is CASSSLGDEQFF. The DNA of the CDR3 is TGCGCCAGCAGCTCGCTAGGGGATGAGCAGTTCTTC.

The gene calls are TRBV14 and TRBJ1-4; 10 positions agree with TRBD1. The ends lost 4 bases at V and 8 bases at J; junction bases unmatched: 7. The CDR3 consists of 15 residues. Germline assignment: CDR1 SGHDN and CDR2 FVKESK. CDR3 bases: TGTGCCAGCAGCCTTGGGACAGGGGTCGGGGAAAAACTGTTTTTT. As protein: CASSLGTGVGEKLFF.

CDR3 loop: CASSLGWAGIKETQYF. In nucleotides, the CDR3 is TGTGCCAGCAGCTTAGGGTGGGCAGGGATAAAAGAGACCCAGTACTTC. The chain employs TRBV7-9 and TRBJ2-5; TRBD1 is a possible D gene (5 bases). V was clipped by 1 base and J by 3 bases, with 15 bases between them. There are 16 residues in the CDR3. Germline assignment: CDR1 SEHNR and CDR2 FQNEAQ (reference sequence).

The chain carries TRBV27 and TRBJ2-7; 7 positions match TRBD2. The ends lost 6 bases at V and 3 bases at J; junction bases unmatched: 8. The CDR3 length is 14 residues. Germline assignment: CDR1 MNHEY and CDR2 SMNVEV (reference sequence). The CDR3 reads CASRYRDYHYEQYF. CDR3 nucleotide sequence: TGTGCCAGCAGATACCGGGACTATCACTACGAGCAGTACTTC.

The CDR3 DNA sequence: TGTGCCAGCAGTGAGGCTCCCGAAAACATTCAGTACTTC. This codes for CASSEAPENIQYF. V and J are TRBV2 and TRBJ2-4; D not certain. Germline CDR1 and CDR2: SNHLY and FYNNEI. V lost 3 bases and J lost 5, with 8 bases in between. The CDR3 has 13 amino acids.

Only a few counts were recorded for this clone. The chain couples TRBV6-5 to TRBJ1-1, with TRBD1 identical over 7 bases. The V and J ends lost 7 bases and 8 bases, in that order; junction bases with no gene match: 16. Per the germline V gene, CDR1 is MNHEY and CDR2 is SVGAGI. This CDR3 contains 15 residues. CDR3 DNA: TGTGCCAGCACCGAGGCAGGGGGAAGCTCTTCAGAAGCTTTCTTT. Amino acid sequence: CASTEAGGSSSEAFF.

The rearrangement joins TRBV2 to TRBJ2-1, with 13 positions matching TRBD2. Looked up from germline, CDR1 is SNHLY and CDR2 is FYNNEI. The CDR3 runs 15 residues. The V segment lost 6 bases and the J segment 7 bases; nucleotides outside the gene matches: 6. The CDR3 loop reads CASSAQTSGGNEQFF. CDR3 DNA sequence: TGTGCCAGCAGCGCCCAGACTAGCGGGGGGAATGAGCAGTTCTTC.

The chain combines TRBV6-5 with TRBJ2-5, with 7 nucleotides matching TRBD1. This CDR3 spans 13 amino acids. The trim removed 6 bases at V and 5 bases at J, leaving 6 bases unmatched. Per the germline V gene, CDR1 is MNHEY and CDR2 is SVGAGI. CDR3 loop: CASRRTGLETQYF. The DNA of the CDR3 is TGTGCCAGCAGACGGACAGGTTTGGAGACCCAGTACTTC.

This clone was seen a handful of times. The genes are TRBV5-4 and TRBJ2-7, with 7 bases aligning to TRBD2. Germline V gene lookup returns CDR1 SGHNT and CDR2 YYREEE (reference sequence). There are 14 residues in the CDR3. The junction had 4 bases not matched to a gene; V was cut back by 0 bases and J by 4 bases. DNA of the CDR3: TGTGCCAGCAGCTTGGACCTAGCGGCTTACGAGCAGTACTTC. Amino acid sequence: CASSLDLAAYEQYF.